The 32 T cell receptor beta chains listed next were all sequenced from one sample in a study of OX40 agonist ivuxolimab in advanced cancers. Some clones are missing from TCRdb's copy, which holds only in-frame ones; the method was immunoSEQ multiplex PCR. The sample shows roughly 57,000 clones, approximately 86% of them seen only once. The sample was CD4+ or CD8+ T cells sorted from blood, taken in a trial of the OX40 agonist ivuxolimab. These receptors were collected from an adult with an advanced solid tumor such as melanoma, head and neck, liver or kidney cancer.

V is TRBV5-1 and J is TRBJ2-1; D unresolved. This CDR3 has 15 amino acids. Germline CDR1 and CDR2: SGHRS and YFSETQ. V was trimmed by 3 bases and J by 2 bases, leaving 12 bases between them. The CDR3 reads CASSSVAETYNEQFF. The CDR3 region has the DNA TGCGCCAGCAGCTCCGTGGCGGAAACCTACAATGAGCAGTTCTTC.

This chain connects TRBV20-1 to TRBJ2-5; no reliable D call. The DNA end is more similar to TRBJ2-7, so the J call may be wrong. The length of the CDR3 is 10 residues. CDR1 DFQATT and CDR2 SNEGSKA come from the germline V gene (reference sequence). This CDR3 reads CSAVTYEQYF. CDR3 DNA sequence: TGCAGTGCCGTGACCTACGAGCAGTACTTC.

In DNA, the CDR3 is TGTGCCACCAAGTCACAGGGGGTTGTTCAGCCCCAGCATTTT. Translating gives CATKSQGVVQPQHF. V usage is TRBV15 and J usage is TRBJ1-5, with 8 bases fitting TRBD1. CDR3 length: 14 residues. V shed 7 bases and J 6 bases; nucleotides not matched to a gene: 8. Germline values: CDR1 LNHNV, CDR2 YYDKDF (reference sequence).

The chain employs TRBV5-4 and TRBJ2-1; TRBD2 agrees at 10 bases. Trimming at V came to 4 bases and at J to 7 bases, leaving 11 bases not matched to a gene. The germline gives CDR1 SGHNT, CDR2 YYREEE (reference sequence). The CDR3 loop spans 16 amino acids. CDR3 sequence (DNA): TGTGCCAGCAGCCGAGAGGCGGCTAGCGGGAGTAATGAGCAGTTCTTC. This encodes CASSREAASGSNEQFF.

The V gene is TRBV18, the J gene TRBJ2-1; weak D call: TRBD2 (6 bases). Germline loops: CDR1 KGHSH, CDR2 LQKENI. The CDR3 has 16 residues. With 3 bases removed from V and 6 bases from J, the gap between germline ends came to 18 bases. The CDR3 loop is CASSPGGAGLFNEQFF. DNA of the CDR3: TGTGCCAGCTCACCGGGGGGAGCTGGACTTTTCAATGAGCAGTTCTTC.

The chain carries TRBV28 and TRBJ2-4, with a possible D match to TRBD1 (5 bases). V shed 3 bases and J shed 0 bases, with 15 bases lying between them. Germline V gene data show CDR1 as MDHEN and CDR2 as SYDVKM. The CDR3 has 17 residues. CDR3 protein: CASSLTENVLAKNIQYF. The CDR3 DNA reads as TGTGCCAGCAGTTTGACAGAGAACGTACTAGCCAAAAACATTCAGTACTTC.

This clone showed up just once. CDR3 in amino acids: CASSEVAGGRTDTQYF. In nucleotides, the CDR3 is TGTGCCAGCAGTGAAGTAGCGGGAGGGCGGACAGATACGCAGTATTTT. The chain joins TRBV6-1 to TRBJ2-3, with 11 nucleotides matching TRBD2. This CDR3 has 16 residues. Per germline, CDR1 MNHNS and CDR2 SASEGT. V was clipped by 1 base and J by 3 bases; unmatched bases: 3.

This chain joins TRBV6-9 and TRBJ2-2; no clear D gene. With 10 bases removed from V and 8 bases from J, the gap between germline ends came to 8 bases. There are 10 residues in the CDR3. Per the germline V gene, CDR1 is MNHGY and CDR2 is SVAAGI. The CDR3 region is CATGTGELFF. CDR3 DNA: TGTGCCACCGGTACAGGGGAGCTGTTTTTT.

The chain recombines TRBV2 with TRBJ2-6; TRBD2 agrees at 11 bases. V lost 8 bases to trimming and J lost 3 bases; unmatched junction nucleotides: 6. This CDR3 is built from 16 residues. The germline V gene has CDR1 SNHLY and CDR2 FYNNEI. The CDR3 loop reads CASLSGRALGANVLTF. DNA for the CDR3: TGTGCCAGCCTTAGCGGGAGGGCCCTTGGGGCCAACGTCCTGACTTTC.

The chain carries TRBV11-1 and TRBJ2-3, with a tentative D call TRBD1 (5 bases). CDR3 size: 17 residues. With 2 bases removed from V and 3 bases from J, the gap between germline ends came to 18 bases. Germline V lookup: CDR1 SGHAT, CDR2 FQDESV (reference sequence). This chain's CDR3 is CASSLFSGRVRTDTQYF. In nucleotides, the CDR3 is TGTGCCAGCAGCTTATTTTCAGGCAGGGTGAGAACAGATACGCAGTATTTT.

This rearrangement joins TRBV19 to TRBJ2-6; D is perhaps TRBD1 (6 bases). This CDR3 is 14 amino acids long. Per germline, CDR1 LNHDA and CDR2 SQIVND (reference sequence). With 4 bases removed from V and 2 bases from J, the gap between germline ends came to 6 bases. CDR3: CASSRGPGANVLTF. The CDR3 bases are TGTGCCAGTAGTAGGGGGCCTGGGGCCAACGTCCTGACTTTC.

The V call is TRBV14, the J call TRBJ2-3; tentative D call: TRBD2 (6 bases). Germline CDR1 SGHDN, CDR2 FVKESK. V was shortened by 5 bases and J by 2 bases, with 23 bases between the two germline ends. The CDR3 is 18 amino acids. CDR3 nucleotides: TGTGCCAGCAGCACGGGGGTTTTGGCATTTCAAACCACAGATACGCAGTATTTT. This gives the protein CASSTGVLAFQTTDTQYF. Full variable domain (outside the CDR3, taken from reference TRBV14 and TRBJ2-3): EAGVTQFPSHSVIEKGQTVTLRCDPISGHDNLYWYRRVMGKEIKFLLHFVKESKQDESGMPNNRFLAERTGGTYSTLKVQPAELEDSGVYFCASSTGVLAFQTTDTQYFGPGTRLTVL.

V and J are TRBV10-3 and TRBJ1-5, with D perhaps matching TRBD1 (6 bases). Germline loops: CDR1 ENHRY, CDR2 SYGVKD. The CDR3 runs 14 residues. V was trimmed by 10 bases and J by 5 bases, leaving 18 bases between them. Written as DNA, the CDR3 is TGTGCCACCGATGTGGACAGTTCCTATCAGCCCCAGCATTTT. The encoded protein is CATDVDSSYQPQHF.

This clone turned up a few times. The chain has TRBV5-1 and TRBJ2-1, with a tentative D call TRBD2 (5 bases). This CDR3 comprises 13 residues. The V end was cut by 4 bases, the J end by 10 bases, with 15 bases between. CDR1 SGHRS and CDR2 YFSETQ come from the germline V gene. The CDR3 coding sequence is TGCGCCAGCAGCCGCGGTCACGAGGGAGAGCAGTTCTTC. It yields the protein CASSRGHEGEQFF.

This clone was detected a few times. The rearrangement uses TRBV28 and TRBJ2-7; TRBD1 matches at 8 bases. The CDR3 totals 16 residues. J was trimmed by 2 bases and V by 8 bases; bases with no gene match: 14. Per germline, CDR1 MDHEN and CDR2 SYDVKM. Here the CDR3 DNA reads TGTGCCAGCCGACCTATGGGACAGGCCTTTCCCTACGAGCAGTACTTC. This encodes CASRPMGQAFPYEQYF.

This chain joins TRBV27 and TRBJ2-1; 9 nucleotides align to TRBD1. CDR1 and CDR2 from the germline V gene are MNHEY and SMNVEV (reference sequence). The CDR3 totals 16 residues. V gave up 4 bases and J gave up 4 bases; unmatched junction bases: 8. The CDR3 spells CASSSMGQGRYNEQFF. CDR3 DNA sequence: TGTGCCAGCAGTTCTATGGGACAGGGAAGGTACAATGAGCAGTTCTTC.

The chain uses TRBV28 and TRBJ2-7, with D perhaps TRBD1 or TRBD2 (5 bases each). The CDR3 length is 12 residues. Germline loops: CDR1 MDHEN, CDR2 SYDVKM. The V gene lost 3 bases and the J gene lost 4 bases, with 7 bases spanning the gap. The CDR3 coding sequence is TGTGCCAGCAGTTTGAGGGGATACGAGCAGTACTTC. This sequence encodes CASSLRGYEQYF.

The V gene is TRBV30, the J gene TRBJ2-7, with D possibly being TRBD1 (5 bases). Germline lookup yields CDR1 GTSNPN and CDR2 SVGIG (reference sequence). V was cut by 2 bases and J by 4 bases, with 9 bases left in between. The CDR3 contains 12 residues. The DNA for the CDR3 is TGTGCCTGGAGTAGGGGAAGGTACGAGCAGTACTTC. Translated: CAWSRGRYEQYF.

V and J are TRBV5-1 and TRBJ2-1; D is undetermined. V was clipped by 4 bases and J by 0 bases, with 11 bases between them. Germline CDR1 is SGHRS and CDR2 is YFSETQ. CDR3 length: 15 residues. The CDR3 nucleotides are TGCGCCAGCAGCCAATCGACAAGCTCCTACAATGAGCAGTTCTTC. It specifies CASSQSTSSYNEQFF.

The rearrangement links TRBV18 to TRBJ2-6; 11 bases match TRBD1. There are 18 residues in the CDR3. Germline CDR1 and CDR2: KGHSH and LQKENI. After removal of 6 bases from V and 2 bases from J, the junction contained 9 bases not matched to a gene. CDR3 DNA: TGTGCCAGCTCGTTGCATGGACAGGGGGCTACTGGGGCCAACGTCCTGACTTTC. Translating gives CASSLHGQGATGANVLTF.

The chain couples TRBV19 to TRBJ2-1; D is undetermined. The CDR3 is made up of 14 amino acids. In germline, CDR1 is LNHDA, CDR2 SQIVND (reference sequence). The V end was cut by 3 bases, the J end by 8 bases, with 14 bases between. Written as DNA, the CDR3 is TGTGCCAGTAGTATTGTTTGGGGTGGTCATGAGCAGTTCTTC. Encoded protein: CASSIVWGGHEQFF.

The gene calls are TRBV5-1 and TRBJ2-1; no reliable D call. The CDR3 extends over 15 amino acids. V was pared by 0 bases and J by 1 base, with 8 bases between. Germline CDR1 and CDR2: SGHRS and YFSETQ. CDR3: CASSLGGMSYNEQFF. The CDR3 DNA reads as TGCGCCAGCAGCTTGGGTGGGATGTCCTACAATGAGCAGTTCTTC.

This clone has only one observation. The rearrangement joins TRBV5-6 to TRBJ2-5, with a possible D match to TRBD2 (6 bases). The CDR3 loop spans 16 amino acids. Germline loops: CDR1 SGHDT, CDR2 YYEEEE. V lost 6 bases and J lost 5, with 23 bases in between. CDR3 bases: TGTGCCAGCAACAATAATGTAGGAGGGTTTGGGGAGACCCAGTACTTC. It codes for CASNNNVGGFGETQYF.

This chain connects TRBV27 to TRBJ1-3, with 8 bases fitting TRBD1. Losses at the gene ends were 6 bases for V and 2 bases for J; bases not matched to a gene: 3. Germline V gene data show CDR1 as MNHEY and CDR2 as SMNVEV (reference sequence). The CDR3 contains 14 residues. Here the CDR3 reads CASSPQGAGNTIYF. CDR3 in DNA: TGTGCCAGCAGCCCACAGGGGGCTGGAAACACCATATATTTT.

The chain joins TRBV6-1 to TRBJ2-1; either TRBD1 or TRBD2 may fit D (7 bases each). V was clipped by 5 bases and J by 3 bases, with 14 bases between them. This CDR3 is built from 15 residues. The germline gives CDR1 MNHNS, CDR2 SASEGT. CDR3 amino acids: CASSTSGGGYNEQFF. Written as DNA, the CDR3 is TGTGCCAGCAGTACTTCAGGGGGGGGCTACAATGAGCAGTTCTTC.

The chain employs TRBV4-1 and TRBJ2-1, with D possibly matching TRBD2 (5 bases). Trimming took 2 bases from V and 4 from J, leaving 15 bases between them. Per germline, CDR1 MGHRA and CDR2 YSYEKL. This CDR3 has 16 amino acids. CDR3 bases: TGCGCCAGCAGCCAAACCCTAGCACAACGGTACAATGAGCAGTTCTTC. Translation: CASSQTLAQRYNEQFF.

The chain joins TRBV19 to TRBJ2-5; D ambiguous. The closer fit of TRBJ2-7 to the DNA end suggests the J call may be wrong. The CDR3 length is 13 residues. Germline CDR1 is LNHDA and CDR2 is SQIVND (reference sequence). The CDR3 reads CASSSLRGYEQYF. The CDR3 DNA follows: TGTGCCAGTAGTAGCCTTCGAGGCTACGAGCAGTACTTC.

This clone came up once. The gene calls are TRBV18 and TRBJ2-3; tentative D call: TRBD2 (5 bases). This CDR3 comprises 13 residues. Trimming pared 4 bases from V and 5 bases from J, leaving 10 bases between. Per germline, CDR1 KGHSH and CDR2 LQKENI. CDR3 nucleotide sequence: TGTGCCAGCTCACGGACTGGGGAAGATACGCAGTATTTT. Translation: CASSRTGEDTQYF. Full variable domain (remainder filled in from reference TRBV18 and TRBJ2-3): NAGVMQNPRHLVRRRGQEARLRCSPMKGHSHVYWYRQLPEEGLKFMVYLQKENIIDESGMPKERFSAEFPKEGPSILRIQQVVRGDSAAYFCASSRTGEDTQYFGPGTRLTVL.

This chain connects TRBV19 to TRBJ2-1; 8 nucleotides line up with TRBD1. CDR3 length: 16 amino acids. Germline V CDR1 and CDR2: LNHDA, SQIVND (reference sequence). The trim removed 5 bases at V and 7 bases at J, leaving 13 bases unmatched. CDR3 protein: CASSPQDRAGGNEQFF. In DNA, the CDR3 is TGTGCCAGTAGTCCCCAGGACAGGGCAGGTGGGAATGAGCAGTTCTTC.

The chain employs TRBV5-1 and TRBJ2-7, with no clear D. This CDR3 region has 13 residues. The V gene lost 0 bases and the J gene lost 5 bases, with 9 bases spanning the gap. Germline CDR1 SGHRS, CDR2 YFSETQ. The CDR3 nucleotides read TGCGCCAGCAGCTTGGGACATAGAGACGAGCAGTACTTC. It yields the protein CASSLGHRDEQYF.

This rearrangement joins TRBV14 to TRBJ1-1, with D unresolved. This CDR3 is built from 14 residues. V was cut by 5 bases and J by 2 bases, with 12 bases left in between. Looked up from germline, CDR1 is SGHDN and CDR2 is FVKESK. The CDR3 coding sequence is TGTGCCAGCAGCTACGGTCGAGGAAACACTGAAGCTTTCTTT. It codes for CASSYGRGNTEAFF.

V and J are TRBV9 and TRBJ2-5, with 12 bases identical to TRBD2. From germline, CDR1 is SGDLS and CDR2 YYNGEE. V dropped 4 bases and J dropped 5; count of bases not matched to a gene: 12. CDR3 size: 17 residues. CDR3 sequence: CASSIGLAGIVQETQYF. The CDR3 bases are TGTGCCAGCAGCATTGGACTAGCGGGAATTGTTCAGGAGACCCAGTACTTC.